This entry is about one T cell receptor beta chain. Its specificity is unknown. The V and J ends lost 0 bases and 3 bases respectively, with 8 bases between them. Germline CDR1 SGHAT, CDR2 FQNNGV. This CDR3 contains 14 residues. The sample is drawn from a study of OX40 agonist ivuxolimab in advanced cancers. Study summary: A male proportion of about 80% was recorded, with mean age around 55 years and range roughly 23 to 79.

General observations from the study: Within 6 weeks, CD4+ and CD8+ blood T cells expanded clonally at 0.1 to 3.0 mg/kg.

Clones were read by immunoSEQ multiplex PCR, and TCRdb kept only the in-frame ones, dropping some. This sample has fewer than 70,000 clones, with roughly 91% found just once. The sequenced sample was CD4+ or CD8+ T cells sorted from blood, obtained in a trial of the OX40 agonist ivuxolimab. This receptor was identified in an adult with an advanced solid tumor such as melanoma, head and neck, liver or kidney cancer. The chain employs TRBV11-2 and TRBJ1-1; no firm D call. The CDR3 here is CASSLDIVHTEAFF. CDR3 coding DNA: TGTGCCAGCAGCTTAGATATCGTGCACACTGAAGCTTTCTTT.